Given below is one T cell receptor (beta chain) in context. PCR involved 60 Vbeta and 13 Jbeta primers. Some clones are missing from TCRdb's copy, which holds only in-frame ones; the method was immunoSEQ multiplex PCR. The sample yields some 190,000 clones, 76% seen once. This specimen comes from a study of cytomegalovirus exposure and HLA in healthy donors. With V trimmed by 0 bases and J by 2 bases, 2 bases remained unmatched. CDR1 is WNHNN, CDR2 SYGVQD, per germline (reference sequence). This CDR3 region has 16 residues. What was sequenced was PBMCs. This sequence originates from a woman aged 25 to 39 in good health and CMV-seropositive. This rearrangement joins TRBV10-1 to TRBJ2-2, with 8 bases aligning to TRBD2. This chain's CDR3 is CASSESGGGNTGELFF. The CDR3 region has the DNA TGCGCCAGCAGTGAGTCCGGGGGGGGTAACACCGGGGAGCTGTTTTTT.